The source of this TCR beta chain is a study of tumor and adjacent non-tumor tissue in lung cancer. Study as a whole: Histology: eleven to twelve adenocarcinoma, a couple of squamous cell carcinoma, 1 small cell lung cancer. The patients, roughly 9 men and roughly 5 women, were about 31 to 76 with stage I to III disease.

CDR3 size: 14 residues. Germline CDR1 and CDR2: DFQATT and SNEGSKA (reference sequence). V was pared by 4 bases and J by 3 bases, with 16 bases between. The library came from three nested PCR rounds adapted from ARM-PCR protocols. TCRdb processed the multiplex PCR reads anew with MiXCR; each CDR3 protein has one entry. This sample has 220,000 or so distinct CDR3 sequences, with 71% found just once. RNA was extracted from bulk tissue without any cell sorting. This clonotype was obtained from a man aged 60 to 69 with non-small cell lung cancer. The sample was lung tumor tissue. The chain joins TRBV20-1 to TRBJ2-7; D gene unclear. The CDR3 protein is CSAIPHGRSYEQYF. The CDR3 DNA reads TGCAGTGCTATACCCCACGGACGGAGCTACGAGCAGTACTTC.